The 5 T cell receptor beta chains listed next were all sequenced from one sample in a study of shared clonotypes between healthy human individuals. Libraries were prepared by immunoSEQ multiplex PCR; TCRdb keeps only in-frame clonotypes and omits some of them. The table records around 1 million clones, 70% to 85% of them present only once. Sequencing was carried out using memory CD4+ T cells sorted from blood. Subset denoted: CD45RA-negative fraction. All receptors derive from a man between 18 and 29 years old in good health.

On this clone: Other DNA sequences in this specimen translate into the identical CDR3. The chain couples TRBV11-2 to TRBJ2-1; 12 bases match TRBD1. The V segment lost 5 bases and the J segment 7 bases; nucleotides outside the gene matches: 3. Germline CDR1 is SGHAT and CDR2 is FQNNGV. This CDR3 region has 14 residues. The CDR3 DNA follows: TGTGCCAGCAGCGCGGGACAGGGGGCGAATGAGCAGTTCTTC. As protein: CASSAGQGANEQFF. Full variable domain (remainder filled in from reference TRBV11-2 and TRBJ2-1): EAGVAQSPRYKIIEKRQSVAFWCNPISGHATLYWYQQILGQGPKLLIQFQNNGVVDDSQLPKDRFSAERLKGVDSTLKIQPAKLEDSAVYLCASSAGQGANEQFFGPGTRLTVL.

The chain links TRBV14 to TRBJ1-1; 8 bases fit TRBD1. V lost 1 base and J lost 10; bases outside the gene matches: 8. This CDR3 is built from 14 residues. Germline assignment: CDR1 SGHDN and CDR2 FVKESK. The CDR3 nucleotides are TGTGCCAGCAGCCAAGCTTCAGGGGGCCTTCCAGCTTTCTTT. Its translation is CASSQASGGLPAFF. Full variable domain (remainder filled in from reference TRBV14 and TRBJ1-1): EAGVTQFPSHSVIEKGQTVTLRCDPISGHDNLYWYRRVMGKEIKFLLHFVKESKQDESGMPNNRFLAERTGGTYSTLKVQPAELEDSGVYFCASSQASGGLPAFFGQGTRLTVV.

The rearrangement links TRBV27 to TRBJ2-7; TRBD1 matches at 11 bases. This CDR3 comprises 19 residues. Germline V CDR1 and CDR2: MNHEY, SMNVEV (reference sequence). Trimming removed 3 bases from V and 3 bases from J; junction bases left unmatched: 16. CDR3 sequence: CASSFGGTGGLGVRYEQYF. CDR3 DNA: TGTGCCAGCAGTTTTGGAGGGACAGGGGGACTCGGGGTACGCTACGAGCAGTACTTC.

J is TRBJ2-2 and V is TRBV5-8, with D perhaps TRBD1 or TRBD2 (5 bases each). This CDR3 region has 15 residues. CDR1 SGHTS and CDR2 YDEGEE come from the germline V gene. Trimming shortened V by 6 bases and J by 1 base, and 13 bases separated the two germline ends. CDR3 sequence: CASTIEGRNTGELFF. DNA for the CDR3: TGTGCCAGCACCATCGAGGGACGGAACACCGGGGAGCTGTTTTTT.

The V and J genes are TRBV15 and TRBJ1-5; D uncertain. CDR3 length: 16 amino acids. Trimming took 3 bases from V and 5 from J, leaving 17 bases between them. CDR1 LNHNV and CDR2 YYDKDF come from the germline V gene (reference sequence). CDR3 loop: CATSRNTRARDQPQHF. Written as DNA, the CDR3 is TGTGCCACCAGCAGGAATACAAGGGCGAGGGATCAGCCCCAGCATTTT. Looking up the rest from reference TRBV15 and TRBJ1-5 gives the full variable domain: DAMVIQNPRYQVTQFGKPVTLSCSQTLNHNVMYWYQQKSSQAPKLLFHYYDKDFNNEADTPDNFQSRRPNTSFCFLDIRSPGLGDTAMYLCATSRNTRARDQPQHFGDGTRLSIL.